Shown below are 32 T cell receptor beta chains from a single sample sequenced in a study of blood T cell repertoires in COVID-19. Assay used: immunoSEQ multiplex PCR; TCRdb lists only in-frame clones, some missing. This table has a few hundred thousand clones, roughly nine tenths appearing once. The specimen sequenced was peripheral blood. All receptors come from a man between 60 and 75 years old who had recovered from COVID-19.

The chain is built from TRBV9 and TRBJ2-3; 10 bases align to TRBD2. Unmatched junction bases numbered 11, after V lost 3 bases and J lost 4 bases. CDR3 length equals 17 residues. Germline V gene lookup returns CDR1 SGDLS and CDR2 YYNGEE. The CDR3 reads CASSDSKRGGTSDTQYF. Here the CDR3 DNA reads TGTGCCAGCAGCGATTCCAAGCGGGGGGGCACCTCAGATACGCAGTATTTT.

V is TRBV24-1 and J is TRBJ2-7; a weak D match, TRBD1 (5 bases). CDR1 KGHDR and CDR2 SFDVKD come from the germline V gene. The CDR3 has 12 amino acids. V was clipped by 7 bases and J by 6 bases, with 12 bases between them. CDR3 protein: CATRGTGPEQYF. Here the CDR3 DNA reads TGTGCCACCAGAGGCACAGGCCCCGAGCAGTACTTC.

The chain recombines TRBV3-1 (or the pseudogene TRBV3-2) with TRBJ2-1; D uncertain. Per germline, CDR1 LGHDT and CDR2 YNNKEL (reference sequence). This CDR3 region has 11 residues. V lost 2 bases and J lost 8, with 4 bases in between. CDR3 sequence: CASSQSYEQFF. The CDR3 nucleotides read TGTGCCAGCAGCCAATCATATGAGCAGTTCTTC.

V usage is TRBV6-5 and J usage is TRBJ1-6, with no clear D. The CDR3 is 15 residues long. Trimming took 2 bases from V and 7 from J, leaving 12 bases between them. Germline values: CDR1 MNHEY, CDR2 SVGAGI. The CDR3 protein is CASSYGRIENSPLHF. The CDR3 DNA reads TGTGCCAGCAGTTACGGCAGGATTGAAAATTCACCCCTCCACTTT.

The J gene is TRBJ1-1, the V gene TRBV5-1; 9 nucleotides agree with TRBD1. This CDR3 is 13 amino acids long. Germline loops: CDR1 SGHRS, CDR2 YFSETQ. Trimming took 4 bases from V and 10 from J; bases not matched to a gene: 8. The CDR3 is CASSPRDREPAFF. As DNA, the CDR3 is TGCGCCAGCAGCCCTAGGGACAGGGAGCCAGCTTTCTTT.

The chain couples TRBV7-8 to TRBJ2-6; D is ambiguous. The V gene's germline CDR1 is SGHVS and CDR2 FQNEAQ. V lost 3 bases, J lost 2 bases, and 5 bases lay in between. The CDR3 spans 14 residues. This CDR3 is CASSFSAGANVLTF. CDR3 in DNA: TGTGCCAGCAGCTTCTCGGCTGGGGCCAACGTCCTGACTTTC.

V usage is TRBV7-8 and J usage is TRBJ2-7, with TRBD2 matching over 10 bases. J was trimmed by 0 bases and V by 5 bases; bases with no gene match: 4. This CDR3 is 15 amino acids long. Looked up from germline, CDR1 is SGHVS and CDR2 is FQNEAQ. The CDR3 loop reads CASSPSGGVSYEQYF. DNA for the CDR3: TGTGCCAGCAGCCCTAGCGGGGGAGTCTCCTACGAGCAGTACTTC.

This clone showed up just once. This sequence joins TRBV19 and TRBJ2-5; 8 bases match TRBD1. Germline trimming cut 7 bases from V and 0 bases from J; bases unmatched to any gene: 7. Germline V lookup: CDR1 LNHDA, CDR2 SQIVND (reference sequence). There are 15 residues in the CDR3. In nucleotides, the CDR3 is TGTGCCAGTAACTCCGGACAGGGATACCAAGAGACCCAGTACTTC. Its protein product is CASNSGQGYQETQYF.

The chain has TRBV18 and TRBJ2-7, with unresolved D. V dropped 3 bases and J dropped 3 bases, with 9 bases sitting between them. Germline CDR1 is KGHSH and CDR2 is LQKENI. There are 13 residues in the CDR3. The CDR3 DNA is TGTGCCAGCTCACCGGTAACAGACTACGAGCAGTACTTC. Translating gives CASSPVTDYEQYF.

The rearrangement links TRBV6-4 to TRBJ1-2, with D possibly TRBD1 on 6 matching bases. The CDR3 loop spans 12 amino acids. Trimming removed 2 bases from V and 5 bases from J, with 6 bases in between. Germline V CDR1 and CDR2: MRHNA, SNTAGT. The CDR3 sequence: CASSDRGYGYTF. CDR3 in DNA: TGTGCCAGCAGTGACAGGGGGTATGGCTACACCTTC.

The rearrangement links TRBV4-1 to TRBJ2-1; 9 bases match TRBD2. This CDR3 spans 15 amino acids. CDR1 is MGHRA and CDR2 is YSYEKL in the germline V gene. V dropped 1 base and J dropped 10; count of bases not matched to a gene: 8. The CDR3 is CASSQVAGGGREQFF. In DNA, the CDR3 is TGCGCCAGCAGCCAAGTTGCGGGAGGGGGCCGGGAGCAGTTCTTC.

The rearrangement links TRBV3-1 (or the pseudogene TRBV3-2) to TRBJ2-2, with 8 positions matching TRBD2. This CDR3 has 15 amino acids. Germline loops: CDR1 LGHDT, CDR2 YNNKEL (reference sequence). V lost 2 bases and J lost 6; bases outside the gene matches: 5. Here the CDR3 reads CASSQLGGGPGELFF. CDR3 bases: TGTGCCAGCAGCCAACTCGGGGGGGGCCCCGGGGAGCTGTTTTTT.

The gene calls are TRBV5-6 and TRBJ2-3, with D perhaps TRBD1 (5 bases). This CDR3 contains 16 residues. Germline assignment: CDR1 SGHDT and CDR2 YYEEEE. Trimming left V 4 bases short and J 0 bases short, with 15 bases between. CDR3 region: CASSINRLSSTDTQYF. The CDR3 coding sequence is TGTGCCAGCAGCATTAACAGGCTCTCTAGCACAGATACGCAGTATTTT.

The rearrangement uses TRBV6-1 and TRBJ1-5; 7 bases are a match to TRBD1. The CDR3 spans 16 residues. The germline gives CDR1 MNHNS, CDR2 SASEGT. V trimming: 1 base; J trimming: 6 bases; junction bases outside the gene matches: 9. CDR3 DNA sequence: TGTGCCAGCAGTGAAGATCCCACAGGGGACGGTCAGCCCCAGCATTTT. Translation gives CASSEDPTGDGQPQHF.

On this clone itself: One junction end disagrees with the germline gene, perhaps due to a read error. The V and J genes are TRBV7-2 and TRBJ2-3; TRBD2 aligns across 7 bases. Germline V gene data show CDR1 as SGHTA and CDR2 as FQGNSA. This CDR3 is built from 16 residues. The CDR3 sequence: CASTLLSGGSTDTQYF. The DNA of the CDR3 is TGTGCCAGCACCTTACTTTCGGGGGGAAGCACAGATACGCAGTATTTT.

A few counts support this clone. This rearrangement joins TRBV6-1 to TRBJ2-1, with 9 positions matching TRBD2. Trimming took 4 bases from V and 0 from J; bases not matched to a gene: 4. This CDR3 region has 16 residues. Germline V gene data show CDR1 as MNHNS and CDR2 as SASEGT. The DNA of the CDR3 is TGTGCCAGCAGTGGTAGCGGGGGTGGCTCCTACAATGAGCAGTTCTTC. This translates into CASSGSGGGSYNEQFF.

The V and J genes are TRBV7-6 and TRBJ2-7, with no clear D. The germline V and J ends were trimmed by 0 bases and 2 bases, with 11 bases remaining between them. The CDR3 contains 15 residues. The germline V gene encodes CDR1 SGHVS and CDR2 FNYEAQ. CDR3 protein: CASSLALGQAYEQYF. The CDR3 region has the DNA TGTGCCAGCAGCTTAGCGCTTGGGCAAGCCTACGAGCAGTACTTC.

The chain links TRBV11-2 to TRBJ2-7; possibly TRBD2 for D (6 bases). CDR1 is SGHAT, CDR2 FQNNGV, per germline. Trimming stripped 4 bases from V and 5 bases from J, with 9 bases between. This CDR3 contains 12 residues. The CDR3 nucleotides are TGTGCCAGCAGCTACCGGGGGAACGAGCAGTACTTC. This codes for CASSYRGNEQYF. Together with reference TRBV11-2 and TRBJ2-7, the CDR3 gives the full variable domain: EAGVAQSPRYKIIEKRQSVAFWCNPISGHATLYWYQQILGQGPKLLIQFQNNGVVDDSQLPKDRFSAERLKGVDSTLKIQPAKLEDSAVYLCASSYRGNEQYFGPGTRLTVT.

This clone was observed once. This chain uses TRBV25-1 with TRBJ1-6, with 7 bases lining up with TRBD1. Trimming removed 11 bases from V and 5 bases from J; junction bases left unmatched: 6. This CDR3 contains 13 residues. Germline V gene data show CDR1 as MGHDK and CDR2 as SYGVNS. CDR3 residues: CAAETGHNSPLHF. Here the CDR3 DNA reads TGTGCCGCCGAGACAGGGCATAATTCACCCCTCCACTTT.

This chain connects TRBV19 to TRBJ2-7, with D perhaps matching TRBD2 (7 bases). Germline CDR1 reads LNHDA; CDR2 reads SQIVND (reference sequence). The CDR3 is made up of 17 amino acids. The V end lost 4 bases, the J end lost 3 bases, and 22 bases lay between the germline ends. CDR3 DNA sequence: TGTGCCAGTAGTAAAGCCCTCGGGGGGCGTTATCACTACGAGCAGTACTTC. The encoded protein is CASSKALGGRYHYEQYF.

This sequence joins TRBV5-1 and TRBJ2-7; TRBD1 matches at 11 bases. The V gene end was trimmed by 2 bases and the J gene end by 3 bases; junction bases not matched to a gene: 4. The CDR3 is 15 amino acids. Germline-derived CDR1 and CDR2 are SGHRS and YFSETQ. The DNA of the CDR3 is TGCGCCAGCAGCTTCGGACAGGGGGCCTTCTACGAGCAGTACTTC. Translated: CASSFGQGAFYEQYF.

The CDR3 DNA reads as TGCAGCGTCGACACATTGGGACAGGGCTATGGCTACACCTTC. Translated: CSVDTLGQGYGYTF. The V and J genes are TRBV29-1 and TRBJ1-2; 9 positions agree with TRBD1. CDR1 and CDR2 from the germline V gene are SQVTM and ANQGSEA. V trimming: 6 bases; J trimming: 4 bases; junction bases outside the gene matches: 9. This CDR3 contains 14 residues.

This chain links TRBV7-9 with TRBJ2-5; tentatively, D is TRBD2 (6 bases). Between the trimmed V and J ends, which lost 2 bases and 2 bases, there was a span of 15 bases. CDR1 and CDR2 (germline): SEHNR, FQNEAQ (reference sequence). The CDR3 totals 16 residues. DNA for the CDR3: TGTGCCAGCAGCTTAACAGGACTAAAGACTCAAGAGACCCAGTACTTC. It translates to CASSLTGLKTQETQYF. Complete variable domain (other parts from reference TRBV7-9 and TRBJ2-5): DTGVSQNPRHKITKRGQNVTFRCDPISEHNRLYWYRQTLGQGPEFLTYFQNEAQLEKSRLLSDRFSAERPKGSFSTLEIQRTEQGDSAMYLCASSLTGLKTQETQYFGPGTRLLVL.

Points on this clone: This CDR3 is also generated by other DNA sequences in the sample. The genes are TRBV10-3 and TRBJ2-7; weak D call: TRBD2 (5 bases). Trimming left V 2 bases short and J 3 bases short, with 5 bases between. Looked up from germline, CDR1 is ENHRY and CDR2 is SYGVKD. CDR3 length: 12 residues. Written as DNA, the CDR3 is TGTGCCATCAGTGAGGGAGGCTACGAGCAGTACTTC. It codes for CAISEGGYEQYF.

The genes are TRBV7-3 and TRBJ2-1, with 8 nucleotides matching TRBD2. The CDR3 spans 15 residues. With 8 bases clipped from V and 2 bases from J, the junction kept 8 bases outside the gene matches. Per the germline V gene, CDR1 is SGHTA and CDR2 is FQGTGA. This CDR3 is CASGTGGIPYNEQFF. The CDR3 bases are TGTGCCAGCGGAACGGGGGGGATCCCCTACAATGAGCAGTTCTTC.

The V gene is TRBV6-6, the J gene TRBJ2-7; 8 bases match TRBD1. The CDR3 is 14 amino acids. CDR1 and CDR2 from the germline V gene are MNHNY and SVGAGI (reference sequence). Trimming cost V 6 bases and J 4 bases; bases outside gene matches: 8. CDR3 loop: CASSKQGGYYEQYF. CDR3 DNA sequence: TGTGCCAGCAGCAAACAGGGGGGATATTACGAGCAGTACTTC.

The J gene is TRBJ2-7, the V gene TRBV4-1; D might be TRBD1 (5 bases). The CDR3 is made up of 14 amino acids. V shed 3 bases and J shed 0 bases, with 9 bases lying between them. Germline V gene data show CDR1 as MGHRA and CDR2 as YSYEKL. This CDR3 reads CASSHLQGSYEQYF. The CDR3 DNA is TGCGCCAGCAGCCATCTGCAGGGCTCCTACGAGCAGTACTTC.

A single count supports this clone. The V call is TRBV5-1, the J call TRBJ2-7, with TRBD1 matching 8 bases. V was clipped by 4 bases and J by 3 bases; unmatched bases: 12. Germline CDR1 reads SGHRS; CDR2 reads YFSETQ. This CDR3 is built from 16 residues. CDR3 sequence (DNA): TGCGCCAGCAGCGAAACGTGGGACAGGTTTAGCTACGAGCAGTACTTC. Amino acid sequence: CASSETWDRFSYEQYF.

The chain couples TRBV18 to TRBJ2-3, with D unclear. V was clipped by 8 bases and J by 2 bases, with 5 bases between them. The CDR3 spans 11 residues. The germline gives CDR1 KGHSH, CDR2 LQKENI. The chain's CDR3 is CASTFTDTQYF. The CDR3 DNA follows: TGTGCCAGCACTTTCACAGATACGCAGTATTTT.

J is TRBJ1-1 and V is TRBV3-1 (or the pseudogene TRBV3-2); possibly TRBD1 for D (6 bases). Germline V lookup: CDR1 LGHDT, CDR2 YNNKEL (reference sequence). CDR3 length: 14 residues. Deletions cut 4 bases from V and 1 base from J, with 10 bases between. The CDR3 sequence: CASSPGGRNTEAFF. For the CDR3, the DNA is TGTGCCAGCAGCCCCGGGGGGCGGAACACTGAAGCTTTCTTT.

The chain is built from TRBV18 and TRBJ2-3, with unresolved D. Germline CDR1 reads KGHSH; CDR2 reads LQKENI. Trimming left V 1 base short and J 5 bases short, with 7 bases between. The CDR3 totals 13 residues. The CDR3, as DNA: TGTGCCAGCTCACCACTCGACAAAGATACGCAGTATTTT. Amino acid sequence: CASSPLDKDTQYF. Combining the CDR3 with reference TRBV18 and TRBJ2-3 gives the whole variable domain NAGVMQNPRHLVRRRGQEARLRCSPMKGHSHVYWYRQLPEEGLKFMVYLQKENIIDESGMPKERFSAEFPKEGPSILRIQQVVRGDSAAYFCASSPLDKDTQYFGPGTRLTVL.

The chain links TRBV23-1 to TRBJ1-5; 8 bases are shared with TRBD1. TRBV23-1 is an ORF; its function is uncertain. The V segment lost 2 bases and the J segment 0 bases; nucleotides outside the gene matches: 12. This CDR3 comprises 19 residues. Here the CDR3 DNA reads TGCGCCAGCAGTCAACCTTACTGGGACAGGAAGTATAGCAATCAGCCCCAGCATTTT. The encoded protein is CASSQPYWDRKYSNQPQHF.